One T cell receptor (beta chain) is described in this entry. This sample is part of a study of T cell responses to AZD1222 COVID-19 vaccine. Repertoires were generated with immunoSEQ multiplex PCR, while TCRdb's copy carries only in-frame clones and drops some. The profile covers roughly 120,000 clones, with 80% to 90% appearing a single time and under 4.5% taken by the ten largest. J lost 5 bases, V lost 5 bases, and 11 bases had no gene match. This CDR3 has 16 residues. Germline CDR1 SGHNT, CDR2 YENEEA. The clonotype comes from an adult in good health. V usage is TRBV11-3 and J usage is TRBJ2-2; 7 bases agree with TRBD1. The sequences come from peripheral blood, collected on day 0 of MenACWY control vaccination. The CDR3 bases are TGTGCCAGCAGCAGATGGACAGGAGAAGGGACCGGGGAGCTGTTTTTT. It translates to CASSRWTGEGTGELFF.